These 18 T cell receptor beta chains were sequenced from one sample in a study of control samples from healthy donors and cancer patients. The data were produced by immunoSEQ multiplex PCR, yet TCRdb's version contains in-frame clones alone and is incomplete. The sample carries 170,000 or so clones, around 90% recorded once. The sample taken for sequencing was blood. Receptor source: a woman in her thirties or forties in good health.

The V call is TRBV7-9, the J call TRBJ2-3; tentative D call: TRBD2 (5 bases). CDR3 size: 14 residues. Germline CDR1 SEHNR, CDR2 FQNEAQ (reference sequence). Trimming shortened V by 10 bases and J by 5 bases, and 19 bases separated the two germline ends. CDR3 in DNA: TGTGCCACGACCCGGGGAAATGGAGGAGATACGCAGTATTTT. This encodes CATTRGNGGDTQYF.

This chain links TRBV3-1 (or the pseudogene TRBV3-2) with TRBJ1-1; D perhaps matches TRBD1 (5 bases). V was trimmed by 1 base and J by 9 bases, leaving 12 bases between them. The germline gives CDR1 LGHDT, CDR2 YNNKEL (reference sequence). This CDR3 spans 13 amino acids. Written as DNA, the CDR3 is TGTGCCAGCAGCCAAGCAGCTGGGACCCAAGCTTTCTTT. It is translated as CASSQAAGTQAFF.

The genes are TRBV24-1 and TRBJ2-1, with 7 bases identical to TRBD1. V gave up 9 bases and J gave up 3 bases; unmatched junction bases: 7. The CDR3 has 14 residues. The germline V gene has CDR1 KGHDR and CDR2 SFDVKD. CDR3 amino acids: CATAGGQNYNEQFF. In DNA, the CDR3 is TGTGCCACCGCTGGGGGACAGAACTACAATGAGCAGTTCTTC.

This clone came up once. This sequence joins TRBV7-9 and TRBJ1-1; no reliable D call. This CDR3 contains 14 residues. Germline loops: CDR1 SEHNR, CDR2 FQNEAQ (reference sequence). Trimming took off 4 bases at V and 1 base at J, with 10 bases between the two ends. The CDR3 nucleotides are TGTGCCAGCAGCTGGTTAACCACGAACACTGAAGCTTTCTTT. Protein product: CASSWLTTNTEAFF.

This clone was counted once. The CDR3 here is CASSRRTGDGNQPQHF. In DNA, the CDR3 is TGTGCCAGCAGTCGAAGGACAGGGGATGGCAATCAGCCCCAGCATTTT. V gene TRBV2 combines with J gene TRBJ1-5; 9 nucleotides agree with TRBD1. The CDR3 length is 16 residues. The trim removed 5 bases at V and 2 bases at J, leaving 7 bases unmatched. CDR1 and CDR2 from the germline V gene are SNHLY and FYNNEI.

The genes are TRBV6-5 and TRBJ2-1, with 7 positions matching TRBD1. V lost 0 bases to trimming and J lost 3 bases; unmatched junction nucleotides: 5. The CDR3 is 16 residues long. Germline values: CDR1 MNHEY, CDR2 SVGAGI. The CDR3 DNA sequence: TGTGCCAGCAGTTACTCGTGGGGACAGCACTACAATGAGCAGTTCTTC. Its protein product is CASSYSWGQHYNEQFF.

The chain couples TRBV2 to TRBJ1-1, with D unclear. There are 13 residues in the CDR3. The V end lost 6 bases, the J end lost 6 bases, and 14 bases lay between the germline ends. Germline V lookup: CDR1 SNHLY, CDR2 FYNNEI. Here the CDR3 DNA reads TGTGCCAGCAGAAGCTCATTGGGCGCTGAAGCTTTCTTT. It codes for CASRSSLGAEAFF.

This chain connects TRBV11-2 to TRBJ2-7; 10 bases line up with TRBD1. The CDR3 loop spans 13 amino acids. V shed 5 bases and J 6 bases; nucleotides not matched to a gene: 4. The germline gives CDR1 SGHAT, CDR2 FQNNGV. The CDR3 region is CASSIGQGGEQYF. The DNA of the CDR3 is TGTGCCAGCAGCATCGGACAGGGGGGCGAGCAGTACTTC.

The DNA for the CDR3 is TGTGCCAGCAGTTTGGGAACCGACCCCCGACGAGGGGGCTACACCTTC. This codes for CASSLGTDPRRGGYTF. This chain connects TRBV27 to TRBJ1-2, with unresolved D. The CDR3 totals 16 residues. Germline V gene data show CDR1 as MNHEY and CDR2 as SMNVEV (reference sequence). Trimming pared 3 bases from V and 8 bases from J, leaving 22 bases between.

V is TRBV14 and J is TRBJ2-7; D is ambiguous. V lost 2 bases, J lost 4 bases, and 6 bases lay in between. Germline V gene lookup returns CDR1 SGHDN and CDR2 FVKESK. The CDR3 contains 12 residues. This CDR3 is CASSQLGYEQYF. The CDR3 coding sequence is TGTGCCAGCAGCCAATTAGGGTACGAGCAGTACTTC.

CDR3 loop: CASSPPRGTGLDKDTQYF. The CDR3 nucleotides are TGTGCCAGCAGCCCGCCCCGAGGGACAGGTCTTGATAAAGATACGCAGTATTTT. The chain couples TRBV5-4 to TRBJ2-3; the match to TRBD1 covers 8 bases. The CDR3 consists of 18 residues. V lost 4 bases, J lost 5 bases, and 18 bases stayed unmatched. Per the germline V gene, CDR1 is SGHNT and CDR2 is YYREEE (reference sequence).

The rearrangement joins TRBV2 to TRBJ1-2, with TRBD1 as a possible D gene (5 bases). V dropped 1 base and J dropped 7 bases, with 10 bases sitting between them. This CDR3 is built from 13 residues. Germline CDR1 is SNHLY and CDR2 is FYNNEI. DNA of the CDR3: TGTGCCAGCAGTGAAGGCTACAGGAGTGGCTACACCTTC. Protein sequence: CASSEGYRSGYTF.

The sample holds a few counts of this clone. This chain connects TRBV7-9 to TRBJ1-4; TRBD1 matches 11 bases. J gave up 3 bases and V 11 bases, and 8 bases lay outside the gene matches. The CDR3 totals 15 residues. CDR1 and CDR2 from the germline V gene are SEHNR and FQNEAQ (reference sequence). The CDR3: CAVRGQGAANEKLFF. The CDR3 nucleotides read TGTGCCGTCCGAGGACAGGGGGCGGCTAATGAAAAACTGTTTTTT.

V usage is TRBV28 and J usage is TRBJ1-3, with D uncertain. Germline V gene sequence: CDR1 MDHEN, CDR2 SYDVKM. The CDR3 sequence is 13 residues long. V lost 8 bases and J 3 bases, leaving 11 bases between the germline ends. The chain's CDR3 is CASGWRSGNTIYF. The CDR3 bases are TGTGCCAGCGGGTGGCGGAGTGGAAACACCATATATTTT. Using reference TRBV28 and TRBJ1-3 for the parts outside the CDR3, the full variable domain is DVKVTQSSRYLVKRTGEKVFLECVQDMDHENMFWYRQDPGLGLRLIYFSYDVKMKEKGDIPEGYSVSREKKERFSLILESASTNQTSMYLCASGWRSGNTIYFGEGSWLTVV.

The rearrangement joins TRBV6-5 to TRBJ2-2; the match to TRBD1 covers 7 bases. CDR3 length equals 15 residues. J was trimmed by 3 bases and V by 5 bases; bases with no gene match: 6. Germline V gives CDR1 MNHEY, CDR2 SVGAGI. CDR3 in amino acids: CASSIQTGYTGELFF. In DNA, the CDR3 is TGTGCCAGCAGTATCCAGACAGGGTACACCGGGGAGCTGTTTTTT.

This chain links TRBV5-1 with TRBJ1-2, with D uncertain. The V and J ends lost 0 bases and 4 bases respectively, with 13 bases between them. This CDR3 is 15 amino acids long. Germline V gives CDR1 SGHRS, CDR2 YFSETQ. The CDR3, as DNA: TGCGCCAGCAGCTTGGGGACGGCCCTAGGCTATGGCTACACCTTC. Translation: CASSLGTALGYGYTF.

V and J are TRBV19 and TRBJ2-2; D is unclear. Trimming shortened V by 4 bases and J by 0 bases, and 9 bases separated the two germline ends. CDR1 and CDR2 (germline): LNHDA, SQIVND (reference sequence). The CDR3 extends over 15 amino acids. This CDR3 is CASSTLFANTGELFF. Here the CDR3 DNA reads TGTGCCAGTAGTACATTGTTCGCGAACACCGGGGAGCTGTTTTTT.

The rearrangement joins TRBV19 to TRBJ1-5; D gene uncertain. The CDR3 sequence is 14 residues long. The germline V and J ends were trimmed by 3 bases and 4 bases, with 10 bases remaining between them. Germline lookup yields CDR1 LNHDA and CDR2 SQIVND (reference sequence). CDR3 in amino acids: CASSMKVGNQPQHF. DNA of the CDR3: TGTGCCAGTAGTATGAAAGTTGGTAATCAGCCCCAGCATTTT.